These T cell receptor beta chains were read from a single sample in a study of cytomegalovirus exposure and HLA in healthy donors. Measured with immunoSEQ multiplex PCR; TCRdb has only the in-frame clones, and not every one. The sample consists of approximately 150,000 clones, over 70% of them appearing once. The sequenced sample consisted of PBMCs. These receptors originate from a woman in her 40s in good health and CMV-seronegative. The conserved cysteine and the conserved F or W are not part of the CDR3 here. Part of the rows lack a size; the others show once, few, many or a class for expanded clones.

v_gene: TRBV5-5
abundance: .
CDR3aa: ASSLGDRGTEAF

v_gene: TRBV7-7
abundance: .
CDR3aa: ANAGTGGNSPLH

v_gene: TRBV9
abundance: few
CDR3aa: ASSVLDGRASDTQY

v_gene: TRBV9
abundance: .
CDR3aa: ASSVGAGGLETQY

v_gene: TRBV20-1
abundance: .
CDR3aa: SANRGGLGY

v_gene: TRBV5-8
abundance: .
CDR3aa: ASTRVAGANGLT

v_gene: TRBV7-9
abundance: .
CDR3aa: ASSLGTGVQPQH

v_gene: TRBV4-2
abundance: .
CDR3aa: ASSQGYSRQGTKNIQY

v_gene: TRBV21-1
abundance: .
CDR3aa: ASSKEWGPLHYEQY

v_gene: TRBV7-2
abundance: .
CDR3aa: ASSLSVNYVETQY

v_gene: TRBV19
abundance: .
CDR3aa: ASSARDREGTEAF

v_gene: TRBV10-2
abundance: .
CDR3aa: ASRDRGLETQY

v_gene: TRBV2
abundance: .
CDR3aa: ASSDGLGNTEAF

v_gene: TRBV6-7
abundance: .
CDR3aa: ASSYSHRTSGGAEDTQY

v_gene: TRBV19
abundance: .
CDR3aa: ATQTTGRETQY

v_gene: TRBV14
abundance: .
CDR3aa: ASSQVSQETQY

v_gene: TRBV27
abundance: .
CDR3aa: ASSSPASGRGEQY

v_gene: TRBV7-2
abundance: .
CDR3aa: ASSFIAGLETQY

v_gene: TRBV4-2
abundance: once
CDR3aa: ASSQSNYGYT

v_gene: TRBV20-1
abundance: .
CDR3aa: SRRTRYEQY

v_gene: TRBV6-6
abundance: .
CDR3aa: ASSRLANEQF

v_gene: TRBV7-9
abundance: .
CDR3aa: ASMGTGGSYEQY

v_gene: TRBV7-2
abundance: .
CDR3aa: ASSPRSAGGTEAF

v_gene: TRBV4-3
abundance: .
CDR3aa: ASSPNYPRGGTEAF

v_gene: TRBV7-2
abundance: .
CDR3aa: ASSQRQGYEQY

v_gene: TRBV5-4
abundance: few
CDR3aa: ASSLEARTYEQY

v_gene: TRBV4-3
abundance: .
CDR3aa: ASSLREGPNTGELF

v_gene: TRBV28
abundance: .
CDR3aa: ASSWTGGDYEQY

v_gene: TRBV19
abundance: few
CDR3aa: ASRQGTGELF

v_gene: TRBV2
abundance: .
CDR3aa: ASSEGRELNEQY

v_gene: TRBV11-2
abundance: .
CDR3aa: ASRLGGRGNYEQY

v_gene: TRBV19
abundance: .
CDR3aa: ASSIRLTGNNEKLF

v_gene: TRBV6-6
abundance: .
CDR3aa: ASSTRGRNTGELF

v_gene: TRBV11-1
abundance: .
CDR3aa: ASRPDGAGELF

v_gene: TRBV19
abundance: .
CDR3aa: ASSIAATDSYGYT

v_gene: TRBV9
abundance: once
CDR3aa: ASSVVANEQF

v_gene: TRBV2
abundance: .
CDR3aa: ASSEQGSSTEAF

v_gene: TRBV29-1
abundance: .
CDR3aa: SVEGGGGAQPNYGYT

v_gene: TRBV5-6
abundance: .
CDR3aa: ASSYYRGSEAF

v_gene: TRBV29-1
abundance: once
CDR3aa: SVEDRGSNQDTQY

v_gene: TRBV6-1
abundance: .
CDR3aa: ASSEGPGGPYEQY

v_gene: TRBV2
abundance: .
CDR3aa: ASSGTGLVGYT